The sequence of this T cell receptor (beta chain) was determined in a study of T cells in Graves' hyperthyroidism and ophthalmopathy. Study background: Peripheral blood was secured at the point of initial diagnosis, before any treatment.

No progression to ophthalmopathy during 18 months of follow-up defined stable disease. The study excluded patients with uncontrolled infection, other autoimmune disease, pregnancy or lactation. V lost 6 bases and J lost 1, with 13 bases in between. The CDR3 sequence is 14 residues long. Germline-derived CDR1 and CDR2 are DFQATT and SNEGSKA (reference sequence). It was RNA transcripts that yielded the amplified TCR beta CDR3 regions. In the first-round RT-PCR of the TCR CDR3, the HTBI primer set was used. TCRdb redid the calling of the multiplex PCR reads with MiXCR, one entry per CDR3 protein. The sample lists 450,000 to 600,000 distinct CDR3 sequences, 14% occurring once.

Sequencing was performed on blood. The TCR sequence derives from a woman in her thirties or forties with Graves' hyperthyroidism. The chain employs TRBV20-1 and TRBJ1-3; maybe TRBD1 (5 bases). CDR3 DNA sequence: TGCAGTGCGGGGGAGGGCCAGTCTGGAAACACCATATATTTT. Translated: CSAGEGQSGNTIYF.